This TCR beta chain was sequenced for a study of graft-versus-host responses after intestinal transplantation (dated by TCRdb to the early 2020s). For the study in its entirety: The transplants that recipients received were multivisceral, liver-intestinal, or isolated intestinal. Alloreactive clones were identified by sequencing pre-transplant mixed lymphocyte reaction products and comparing these products with unstimulated pre-transplant donor and recipient T cells. Rather than going through the commercial service, samples from three later patients were sequenced in-house on an Illumina MiSeq and processed with MiXCR. Of the approximately 24 intestinal transplant recipients enrolled in the cohort, one of whom was a retransplant, a few patients without pretransplant specimens were excluded. Donor T cell macrochimerism was defined as a peak of at least 4% donor T cells among recipient peripheral blood mononuclear cells. After intestinal transplantation, graft-versus-host and host-versus-graft alloreactive T cell clones in the graft, circulation and bone marrow were tracked using bulk TCR-beta CDR3 sequencing. Anti-thymocyte globulin induction was given to all recipients, followed by maintenance tacrolimus and steroids for 2 to 4 years. The paper as a whole reports these results and caveats: GvH clones were detected in recipient bone marrow, and some appeared earlier in ileal mucosa or blood, consistent with an intestinal mucosal origin. Early after transplant, declines in HvG clones were associated with peak levels of circulating GvH clones. High GvH to HvG T cell clonal ratios were observed in the allografts of patients with donor T cell macrochimerism. The conclusions were limited by the relatively low number and heterogeneity of the intestinal transplant patients.

After transplant, bone marrow was aspirated from the posterior iliac crest or from another site selected by the physician. Turning to this clone: Which antigen it targets is not known. Per-base qualities were not stored, and no clone one base away is much larger.

Library construction relied on the immunoSEQ multiplex PCR assay. Adaptive Biotechnologies carried out high-throughput TCR-beta CDR3 sequencing of genomic DNA for most patients. The paper's processing steps were these. Adaptive's ImmunoSEQ software supplied the TCR sequencing data for around 17 patients, while MiXCR and VDJtools were used to process three other patients. CDR3 nucleotide sequences shared between donor and recipient were removed because their origin could not be assigned. To be classed as alloreactive, a clone needed at least 2-fold expansion over unstimulated cells and a minimum CFSE-low frequency of 0.002% (template counts) or 0.001% (read counts). A clone was considered mappable if detected in the sequenced pre-transplant spleen, lymph node, or MLR CFSE-low populations of the donor or recipient. The cumulative frequency of alloreactive clones was calculated as a percentage of all sequences, weighted by copy number. TCRdb mirrors the immuneACCESS table, restricted to in-frame sequences. Some clones are absent from its copies; in checked studies, under half trace to an unresolved V gene, and the reason for the others is unknown. V, J and clone size reflect that table, while D and trimming were determined from the DNA. The sample includes just over 15,000 clones, with around 87% observed a single time. 6% to 8.5% of the sample rests with the top ten.

Here the sequenced sample was bone marrow, taken approximately 130 days after intestinal transplantation. The receptor was derived from a human patient who received an intestinal transplant, so some T cells may come from the graft donor.

The sequenced DNA is TGTGCCGTTGGGGGGGATTCGGATGAAGCTTTCTTT. This sequence encodes CAVGGDSDEAFF. The sequence is built from TRBV6-5 and TRBJ1-1; TRBD1 is possibly the D segment (5 matching bases). A distance of 17 bases separates the germline ends of V and J, which lose 11 bases and 7 bases respectively. Counted from cysteine to phenylalanine, this CDR3 has 12 amino acids. Here the CDR3 DNA is all that survives: 36 bases in frame from base 1. Taken from the germline V gene, the CDR1 and CDR2 loops are MNHEY and SVGAGI.